The sequence of this T cell receptor (beta chain) was determined in a study of blood T cell repertoires in COVID-19. The data were produced by immunoSEQ multiplex PCR, yet TCRdb's version contains in-frame clones alone and is incomplete. The sample carries about 200,000 clones, 80% to 90% recorded once. The CDR3 runs to 11 residues. Per germline, CDR1 SGHDT and CDR2 YYEEEE. V lost 1 base and J lost 15, with 11 bases in between. The clonotype was recovered from a woman aged 40 to 50 with acute COVID-19. The source material was PBMCs or T cells enriched from blood (not recorded which). This sequence joins TRBV5-6 and TRBJ2-1; D not resolved. CDR3: CASSLWRTGFF. In DNA, the CDR3 is TGTGCCAGCAGCTTGTGGAGAACGGGGTTCTTC.